This entry describes one T cell receptor (beta chain). TRAV- and TRBV-specific primers were used for first-strand cDNA, which covered alpha and beta chains. For amplifying TCRs, the PCR ran for about 22 cycles with Phusion, which was used together with a constant-region primer and the adapter on the V primers. Researchers amplified the isolated mRNA using in vitro transcription. From the reads, TCRdb called clonotypes with MiXCR, one entry per CDR3 protein. The profile shows 8,500 to 14,000 distinct CDR3 sequences, less than 75% of them singletons. Nivolumab, ipilimumab, aspirin, low-dose cyclophosphamide and low-dose radiotherapy were given to donors. The CDR3 loop spans 13 amino acids. Trimming removed 7 bases at V and 1 base at J, with 10 bases between. Germline lookup yields CDR1 MNHGY and CDR2 SAAAGT. These data are taken from a study of low-dose radiotherapy and immunotherapy resistance in tumors. Study information: For four cycles from cycle 1 day 1, patients took 300 mg oral aspirin daily.

The V and J genes are TRBV6-8 and TRBJ1-1; no firm D call. The origin of this receptor is a human donor with advanced metastatic prostate, ovarian, gallbladder or colorectal cancer (not recorded which). This table probably holds off-target reads from a library built for another chain. The CDR3 reads CASTFAGNTEAFF. The DNA of the CDR3 is TGTGCCAGCACTTTTGCGGGGAACACTGAAGCTTTCTTT.